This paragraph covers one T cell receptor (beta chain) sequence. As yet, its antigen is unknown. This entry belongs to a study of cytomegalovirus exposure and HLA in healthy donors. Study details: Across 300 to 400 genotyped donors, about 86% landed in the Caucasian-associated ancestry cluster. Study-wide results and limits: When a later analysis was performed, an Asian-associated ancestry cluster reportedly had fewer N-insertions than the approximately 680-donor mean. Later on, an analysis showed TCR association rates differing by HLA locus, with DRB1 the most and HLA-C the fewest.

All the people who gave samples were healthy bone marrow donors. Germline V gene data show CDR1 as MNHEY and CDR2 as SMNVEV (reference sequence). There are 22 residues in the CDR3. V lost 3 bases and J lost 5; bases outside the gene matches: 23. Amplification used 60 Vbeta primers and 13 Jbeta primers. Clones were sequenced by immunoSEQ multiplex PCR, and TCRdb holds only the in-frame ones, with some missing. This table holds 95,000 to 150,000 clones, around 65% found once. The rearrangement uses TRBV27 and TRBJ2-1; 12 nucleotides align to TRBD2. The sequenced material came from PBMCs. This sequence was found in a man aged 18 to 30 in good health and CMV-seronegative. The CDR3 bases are TGTGCCAGCAGTTTGTCAGGGTGGGGATCAGGACTAGCGGGATCTTGGGACAATGAGCAGTTCTTC. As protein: CASSLSGWGSGLAGSWDNEQFF.